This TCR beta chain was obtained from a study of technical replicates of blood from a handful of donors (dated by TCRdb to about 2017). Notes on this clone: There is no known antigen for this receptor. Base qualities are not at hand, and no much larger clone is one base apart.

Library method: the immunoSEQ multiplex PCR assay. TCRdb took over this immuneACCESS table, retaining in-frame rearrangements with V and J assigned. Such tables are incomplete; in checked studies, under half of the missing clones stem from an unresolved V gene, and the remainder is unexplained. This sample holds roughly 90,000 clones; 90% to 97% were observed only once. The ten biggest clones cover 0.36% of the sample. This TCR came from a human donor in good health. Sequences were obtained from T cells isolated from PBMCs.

Here the CDR3 is given as CASSDNQNTEAFF. The nucleotides read TGTGCCAGCAGCGACAATCAGAACACTGAAGCTTTCTTT. Here the chain combines TRBV5-4 and TRBJ1-1; no D gene is confidently identified. V lost 4 bases and J lost 1 base; the stretch between them is 8 bases long. The CDR3, from cysteine to phenylalanine, totals 13 residues. Only the CDR3 portion is preserved as DNA: 39 bases, with reading frame beginning at the first base. The germline V gene encodes CDR1 SGHNT and CDR2 YYREEE (reference sequence).